The entry below gives a single T cell receptor (beta chain) sequence along with its context. Healthy Caucasian individuals from Russia aged roughly 6 to 100 were enrolled as donors. The authors extracted at least 5 micrograms of total RNA per sample. Using a J-beta primer mix together with a sample-barcoded 5' primer, a second PCR was run for about 7 to 12 cycles. TCRdb ran MiXCR on the 5' RACE reads and lists one entry per CDR3 protein. The table lists around 800,000 distinct CDR3 sequences, roughly 26% of them singletons, with 2.5% to 3.5% in the top ten. This record comes from a study of blood T cells in healthy people across ages. Looked up from germline, CDR1 is MGHRA and CDR2 is YSYEKL. V was trimmed by 1 base and J by 0 bases, leaving 11 bases between them. The length of the CDR3 is 16 residues. The sample also formed part of further work on T cells of mothers and their children.

This TCR was recovered from a boy younger than 18 in good health. The chain recombines TRBV4-1 with TRBJ2-3; the D gene is possibly TRBD2 (5 bases). The sequencing sample was made of blood. The CDR3 protein is CASSQAKRISTDTQYF. The CDR3, as DNA: TGCGCCAGCAGCCAAGCGAAGCGGATAAGCACAGATACGCAGTATTTT.